This paragraph reports one T cell receptor beta chain. The sample is drawn from a study of T cells after yellow fever vaccination. Germline assignment: CDR1 MNHEY and CDR2 SVGAGI. This CDR3 is built from 14 residues. V lost 0 bases and J 5 bases, leaving 8 bases between the germline ends. A single record per CDR3 protein comes from TCRdb applying MiXCR to the 5' RACE reads. The sample shows some 320,000 distinct CDR3 sequences, around 11% of them seen only once. This chain uses TRBV6-5 with TRBJ1-5; the D is unclear. The clonotype originates from a man aged 18 to 29 who received the YFV17D yellow fever vaccine. Sample: CD4+ T cells sorted from PBMCs, taken 45 days after the yellow fever booster vaccination. The CDR3 loop is CASSYSYSDQPQHF. For the CDR3, the DNA is TGTGCCAGCAGTTACTCGTACAGCGATCAGCCCCAGCATTTT.